These 25 T cell receptor beta chains were all obtained from the same sample, sequenced in a study of cytotoxic CD8 clonotypes in ibrutinib-treated CLL. Data came from immunoSEQ multiplex PCR; TCRdb stores just in-frame clones and leaves some out. The sample consists of roughly 200,000 clones, 72% of them appearing once. The sample in question was PBMCs, obtained after 24 months of ibrutinib treatment. The receptors stem from a human donor with chronic lymphocytic leukemia.

This chain joins TRBV28 and TRBJ2-4, with 7 bases matching TRBD1. J gave up 1 base and V 5 bases, and 8 bases lay outside the gene matches. The CDR3 spans 16 residues. Germline V gene lookup returns CDR1 MDHEN and CDR2 SYDVKM. The CDR3 DNA sequence: TGTGCCAGCAGTGTACAGGGGTCGGAGGCCAAAAACATTCAGTACTTC. Amino acids: CASSVQGSEAKNIQYF.

The CDR3 coding sequence is TGTGCCAGCGGGGCCGTAGGGTCCTCCTTTTACGAGCAGTACTTC. It codes for CASGAVGSSFYEQYF. The rearrangement uses TRBV7-6 and TRBJ2-7; perhaps TRBD1 as D (5 bases). The CDR3 extends over 15 amino acids. Looked up from germline, CDR1 is SGHVS and CDR2 is FNYEAQ. V shed 8 bases and J shed 4 bases, with 21 bases lying between them.

The chain joins TRBV18 to TRBJ2-2; 7 nucleotides agree with TRBD1. CDR3 length: 15 residues. V shed 6 bases, J shed 0 bases, and the junction held 4 bases outside the gene matches. Germline-derived CDR1 and CDR2 are KGHSH and LQKENI. The CDR3 region has the DNA TGTGCCAGCTCTAGGGGACAGACGAACACCGGGGAGCTGTTTTTT. Protein: CASSRGQTNTGELFF. The full variable domain, in which reference TRBV18 and TRBJ2-2 provide the parts outside the CDR3, is NAGVMQNPRHLVRRRGQEARLRCSPMKGHSHVYWYRQLPEEGLKFMVYLQKENIIDESGMPKERFSAEFPKEGPSILRIQQVVRGDSAAYFCASSRGQTNTGELFFGEGSRLTVL.

This chain joins TRBV2 and TRBJ1-1, with 7 bases identical to TRBD1. CDR3 length: 14 amino acids. Per germline, CDR1 SNHLY and CDR2 FYNNEI. Germline trimming cut 3 bases from V and 6 bases from J; bases unmatched to any gene: 7. The CDR3 region has the DNA TGTGCCAGCAGTGACAGGACAGGACCGGCTGAAGCTTTCTTT. Translating it yields CASSDRTGPAEAFF. The full variable domain, rest sourced from reference TRBV2 and TRBJ1-1, is EPEVTQTPSHQVTQMGQEVILRCVPISNHLYFYWYRQILGQKVEFLVSFYNNEISEKSEIFDDQFSVERPDGSNFTLKIRSTKLEDSAMYFCASSDRTGPAEAFFGQGTRLTVV.

The CDR3 protein is CATSRYYTGRNQPQHF. The CDR3 coding sequence is TGTGCCACCAGCAGATATTACACAGGACGTAATCAGCCCCAGCATTTT. The chain joins TRBV15 to TRBJ1-5; D might be TRBD1 (5 bases). Between the trimmed V and J ends, which lost 2 bases and 4 bases, there was a span of 15 bases. The CDR3 has 16 amino acids. Germline CDR1 reads LNHNV; CDR2 reads YYDKDF (reference sequence).

The chain couples TRBV18 to TRBJ1-1; D is uncertain. The CDR3 runs 14 residues. Trimming took off 2 bases at V and 3 bases at J, with 10 bases between the two ends. In germline, CDR1 is KGHSH, CDR2 LQKENI. CDR3 coding DNA: TGTGCCAGCTCACCATCCCGGGGTGACACTGAAGCTTTCTTT. This codes for CASSPSRGDTEAFF.

The rearrangement links TRBV29-1 to TRBJ2-3; the D is unclear. Germline V lookup: CDR1 SQVTM, CDR2 ANQGSEA. The CDR3 totals 11 residues. Trimming pared 5 bases from V and 3 bases from J, leaving 6 bases between. CDR3 bases: TGCAGCGTTCGGTCTACAGATACGCAGTATTTT. Its translation: CSVRSTDTQYF.

This chain uses TRBV6-5 with TRBJ2-7, with D possibly TRBD1 on 6 matching bases. Germline V gene lookup returns CDR1 MNHEY and CDR2 SVGAGI. V was cut by 4 bases and J by 7 bases, with 17 bases left in between. The CDR3 loop spans 14 amino acids. As DNA, the CDR3 is TGTGCCAGCAGTTCGACAGGACGGGCTAGTGAGCAGTACTTC. It is translated as CASSSTGRASEQYF.

The chain combines TRBV6-6 with TRBJ2-7; possibly TRBD1 or TRBD2 for D (5 bases each). From germline, CDR1 is MNHNY and CDR2 SVGAGI (reference sequence). The CDR3 contains 14 residues. With 0 bases removed from V and 4 bases from J, the gap between germline ends came to 10 bases. The CDR3 region has the DNA TGTGCCAGCAGTTACTCGAGGGGCGGGTACGAGCAGTACTTC. This translates into CASSYSRGGYEQYF.

The V and J genes are TRBV5-6 and TRBJ1-5; tentative D call: TRBD1 (6 bases). Trimming shortened V by 4 bases and J by 9 bases, and 14 bases separated the two germline ends. The CDR3 length is 13 residues. The germline gives CDR1 SGHDT, CDR2 YYEEEE. The CDR3, as DNA: TGTGCCAGCAGCACTGGACAGTTCGGGCCCCAGCATTTT. It specifies CASSTGQFGPQHF.

The chain has TRBV5-4 and TRBJ2-7; 8 bases are a match to TRBD2. Germline CDR1 reads SGHNT; CDR2 reads YYREEE (reference sequence). Trimming cost V 2 bases and J 2 bases; bases outside gene matches: 6. CDR3 length: 15 amino acids. CDR3 bases: TGTGCCAGCAGCTTAAAAGCGGGAGATCCCTACGAGCAGTACTTC. This codes for CASSLKAGDPYEQYF.

The V call is TRBV5-8, the J call TRBJ2-1, with D unclear. This CDR3 spans 14 amino acids. CDR1 and CDR2 (germline): SGHTS, YDEGEE. V lost 0 bases and J 7 bases, leaving 11 bases between the germline ends. CDR3 coding DNA: TGTGCCAGCAGCTTGGGCAGGCCCATGAATGAGCAGTTCTTC. Translation gives CASSLGRPMNEQFF.

The chain carries TRBV27 and TRBJ1-2; D is unresolved. Germline CDR1 and CDR2: MNHEY and SMNVEV (reference sequence). The CDR3 extends over 13 amino acids. V lost 2 bases and J 5 bases, leaving 9 bases between the germline ends. The CDR3 DNA reads as TGTGCCAGCAGTTTAAGTGCAGGTTATGGCTACACCTTC. It translates to CASSLSAGYGYTF.

J is TRBJ1-1 and V is TRBV29-1; TRBD1 is a possible D gene (5 bases). The CDR3 totals 14 residues. The V end was cut by 6 bases, the J end by 0 bases, with 14 bases between. Per the germline V gene, CDR1 is SQVTM and CDR2 is ANQGSEA. Written as DNA, the CDR3 is TGCAGCGTCGTGGGGGTTACATTGAACACTGAAGCTTTCTTT. This codes for CSVVGVTLNTEAFF.

This clone was observed a single time. The gene calls are TRBV7-2 and TRBJ2-7; 8 nucleotides match TRBD2. V dropped 1 base and J dropped 3; count of bases not matched to a gene: 5. The germline V gene encodes CDR1 SGHTA and CDR2 FQGNSA. CDR3 length: 15 residues. CDR3 nucleotide sequence: TGTGCCAGCAGCTTAGTGGGCGGGAGGTACTACGAGCAGTACTTC. Its protein is CASSLVGGRYYEQYF.

The rearrangement uses TRBV6-5 and TRBJ1-1; D uncertain. This CDR3 is built from 15 residues. V was pared by 7 bases and J by 0 bases, with 15 bases between. Germline CDR1 is MNHEY and CDR2 is SVGAGI. As DNA, the CDR3 is TGTGCCAGCATAGGACCGGGCAGCATGAACACTGAAGCTTTCTTT. This encodes CASIGPGSMNTEAFF.

The rearrangement uses TRBV9 and TRBJ2-1; no clear D. V was cut by 0 bases and J by 6 bases, with 7 bases left in between. The CDR3 length is 13 residues. Germline CDR1 is SGDLS and CDR2 is YYNGEE. The CDR3 coding sequence is TGTGCCAGCAGCGTAGGATGGGTCAATGAGCAGTTCTTC. It is translated as CASSVGWVNEQFF.

V usage is TRBV9 and J usage is TRBJ2-7; perhaps TRBD1 as D (6 bases). This CDR3 comprises 12 residues. The germline CDR1 and CDR2 sequences are SGDLS and YYNGEE. V shed 4 bases and J shed 9 bases, with 14 bases lying between them. The CDR3 DNA is TGTGCCAGCAGCTCTTATCAGGGGCGGCAGTACTTC. It yields the protein CASSSYQGRQYF.

The chain joins TRBV11-2 to TRBJ2-7; maybe TRBD2 (6 bases). The CDR3 runs 15 residues. CDR1 and CDR2 from the germline V gene are SGHAT and FQNNGV. The V end was cut by 2 bases, the J end by 3 bases, with 14 bases between. The CDR3 DNA follows: TGTGCCAGCAGCTTATTGATGGGGGGAGACTACGAGCAGTACTTC. Residues: CASSLLMGGDYEQYF. The entire variable domain, with the rest obtained from reference TRBV11-2 and TRBJ2-7, is as follows: EAGVAQSPRYKIIEKRQSVAFWCNPISGHATLYWYQQILGQGPKLLIQFQNNGVVDDSQLPKDRFSAERLKGVDSTLKIQPAKLEDSAVYLCASSLLMGGDYEQYFGPGTRLTVT.

The chain is built from TRBV7-9 and TRBJ2-7, with D possibly TRBD2 on 5 matching bases. Germline CDR1 is SEHNR and CDR2 is FQNEAQ (reference sequence). V was trimmed by 4 bases and J by 2 bases, leaving 9 bases between them. The CDR3 spans 13 residues. CDR3 nucleotides: TGTGCCAGCAGCTCGACCGGGACCTACGAGCAGTACTTC. Protein sequence: CASSSTGTYEQYF.

There are a few counts of this clone. This rearrangement joins TRBV7-3 to TRBJ1-2; TRBD1 aligns across 8 bases. The V and J ends lost 4 bases and 4 bases, in that order; junction bases with no gene match: 5. The CDR3 totals 14 residues. Per germline, CDR1 SGHTA and CDR2 FQGTGA. CDR3 loop: CASSSTGASYGYTF. In DNA form, the CDR3 reads TGTGCCAGCAGCTCGACAGGGGCGAGCTATGGCTACACCTTC.

This clone was observed a few times. The J gene is TRBJ1-3, the V gene TRBV7-2; tentatively, D is TRBD1 (5 bases). Germline V gene lookup returns CDR1 SGHTA and CDR2 FQGNSA. The CDR3 contains 15 residues. The V and J ends lost 5 bases and 0 bases respectively, with 11 bases between them. The CDR3 region has the DNA TGTGCCAGCAGCCCGAATCAGGGCTCTGGAAACACCATATATTTT. Translating gives CASSPNQGSGNTIYF. The variable domain in full, with the rest retrieved from reference TRBV7-2 and TRBJ1-3, is GAGVSQSPSNKVTEKGKDVELRCDPISGHTALYWYRQSLGQGLEFLIYFQGNSAPDKSGLPSDRFSAERTGGSVSTLTIQRTQQEDSAVYLCASSPNQGSGNTIYFGEGSWLTVV.

The V gene is TRBV7-7, the J gene TRBJ2-3, with 8 bases fitting TRBD2. The CDR3 spans 15 residues. V lost 3 bases, J lost 5 bases, and 7 bases stayed unmatched. Germline CDR1 is SSHAT and CDR2 is FNYEAQ (reference sequence). The chain's CDR3 is CASSLGGAGGDTQYF. The CDR3, as DNA: TGTGCCAGCAGCTTGGGGGGGGCGGGAGGAGATACGCAGTATTTT. The variable domain in full, completed from reference TRBV7-7 and TRBJ2-3, reads GAGVSQSPRYKVTKRGQDVTLRCDPISSHATLYWYQQALGQGPEFLTYFNYEAQPDKSGLPSDRFSAERPEGSISTLTIQRTEQRDSAMYRCASSLGGAGGDTQYFGPGTRLTVL.

The J gene is TRBJ2-7, the V gene TRBV2; 7 positions match TRBD2. From germline, CDR1 is SNHLY and CDR2 FYNNEI. The CDR3 has 14 amino acids. V trimming: 6 bases; J trimming: 2 bases; junction bases outside the gene matches: 7. The CDR3 DNA follows: TGTGCCAGCAGGGTCGGCGGGAGAGCCTACGAGCAGTACTTC. Amino acids: CASRVGGRAYEQYF.

This clone was detected only a few times. The rearrangement joins TRBV30 to TRBJ2-2; unclear D gene. The CDR3 is made up of 12 amino acids. V shed 2 bases and J shed 4 bases, with 5 bases lying between them. In germline, CDR1 is GTSNPN, CDR2 SVGIG (reference sequence). The CDR3 nucleotides are TGTGCCTGGAGTCCGGGCACCGGGGAGCTGTTTTTT. Amino acids: CAWSPGTGELFF.